These 31 T cell receptor beta chains share one sample of origin, sequenced in a study of shared clonotypes between healthy human individuals. Libraries were prepared by immunoSEQ multiplex PCR; TCRdb keeps only in-frame clonotypes and omits some of them. There are over 2 million clones in the sample; around 93% occur only once, and 0.37% lies in the top ten. Specimen: naive CD4+ T cells from PBMCs. Documented subset: CD45RA+ positively selected. Source of these receptors: a man younger than 35 in good health. Some clones in this sample may be carry-over from other donors' samples.

The J gene is TRBJ1-1, the V gene TRBV10-3; 12 bases fit TRBD1. Germline CDR1 ENHRY, CDR2 SYGVKD. The CDR3 is 18 amino acids. The J segment lost 0 bases and the V segment lost 4 bases, leaving 9 bases of the junction unmatched. In DNA form, the CDR3 reads TGTGCCATCAGTGCTGCGGGACAGGGGGCCGGGATGAACACTGAAGCTTTCTTT. Protein product: CAISAAGQGAGMNTEAFF.

The CDR3 here is CAMGDTNTGELFF. The CDR3 nucleotides read TGTGCCATGGGGGACACTAACACCGGGGAGCTGTTTTTT. This chain connects TRBV9 to TRBJ2-2, with D possibly being TRBD1 (6 bases). V gave up 9 bases and J gave up 2 bases, with 11 bases separating them. The CDR3 has 13 amino acids. Germline assignment: CDR1 SGDLS and CDR2 YYNGEE.

The chain combines TRBV10-3 with TRBJ2-7; perhaps TRBD1 as D (5 bases). The CDR3 length is 15 residues. Germline V gene sequence: CDR1 ENHRY, CDR2 SYGVKD. V lost 0 bases to trimming and J lost 2 bases, with 11 bases between them. CDR3 nucleotides: TGTGCCATCAGTGAGTCTTTAGACAGAACCTACGAGCAGTACTTC. Amino acid sequence: CAISESLDRTYEQYF.

This clone has a single count. The V call is TRBV7-9, the J call TRBJ2-1; maybe TRBD2 (6 bases). Germline assignment: CDR1 SEHNR and CDR2 FQNEAQ (reference sequence). The V end was cut by 1 base, the J end by 8 bases, with 18 bases between. The CDR3 sequence is 16 residues long. CDR3 in DNA: TGTGCCAGCAGCTTAGGACCCGGCGGGACCGGCGATGAGCAGTTCTTC. Amino acids: CASSLGPGGTGDEQFF.

The chain joins TRBV4-3 to TRBJ1-1, with 7 bases fitting TRBD1. CDR3 length equals 14 residues. Germline V gene sequence: CDR1 LGHNA, CDR2 YSLEER. Losses at the gene ends were 2 bases for V and 4 bases for J; bases not matched to a gene: 4. CDR3 in amino acids: CASSQRQGITEAFF. The CDR3 coding sequence is TGCGCCAGCAGCCAAAGACAGGGTATCACTGAAGCTTTCTTT.

J is TRBJ2-1 and V is TRBV7-8; TRBD1 is a possible D gene (6 bases). Looked up from germline, CDR1 is SGHVS and CDR2 is FQNEAQ. This CDR3 comprises 18 residues. V lost 4 bases, J lost 1 base, and 20 bases lay in between. The CDR3 is CASSSNYEDRASYNEQFF. For the CDR3, the DNA is TGTGCCAGCAGCTCAAACTATGAGGACAGAGCATCCTACAATGAGCAGTTCTTC.

The J gene is TRBJ2-2, the V gene TRBV5-4, with 9 bases fitting TRBD1. Germline V gene data show CDR1 as SGHNT and CDR2 as YYREEE (reference sequence). V shed 5 bases, J shed 5 bases, and the junction held 7 bases outside the gene matches. This CDR3 has 15 residues. The chain's CDR3 is CASSRTGEGTGELFF. The CDR3, as DNA: TGTGCCAGCAGTCGGACAGGGGAGGGTACCGGGGAGCTGTTTTTT.

This chain links TRBV5-1 with TRBJ2-7; 9 bases fit TRBD2. The V segment lost 0 bases and the J segment 3 bases; nucleotides outside the gene matches: 7. Germline lookup yields CDR1 SGHRS and CDR2 YFSETQ. This CDR3 has 16 residues. CDR3 in amino acids: CASSLDSGRNHYEQYF. The CDR3 nucleotides are TGCGCCAGCAGCTTGGACAGCGGGAGGAACCACTACGAGCAGTACTTC.

The chain has TRBV28 and TRBJ2-7, with TRBD1 identical over 10 bases. With 4 bases clipped from V and 5 bases from J, the junction kept 8 bases outside the gene matches. This CDR3 is built from 15 residues. Germline lookup yields CDR1 MDHEN and CDR2 SYDVKM. The CDR3 reads CASSSQGQGRNEQYF. As DNA, the CDR3 is TGTGCCAGCAGTTCTCAGGGACAGGGGAGGAACGAGCAGTACTTC.

This chain links TRBV6-1 with TRBJ2-2; tentative D call: TRBD2 (5 bases). Germline V CDR1 and CDR2: MNHNS, SASEGT. V dropped 2 bases and J dropped 4 bases, with 11 bases sitting between them. The CDR3 extends over 15 amino acids. The CDR3 spells CASSERGLGTGELFF. The CDR3 nucleotides are TGTGCCAGCAGTGAACGGGGTTTGGGCACCGGGGAGCTGTTTTTT.

The chain couples TRBV28 to TRBJ2-7; D unclear. The CDR3 totals 16 residues. Trimming left V 1 base short and J 0 bases short, with 13 bases between. CDR1 and CDR2 (germline): MDHEN, SYDVKM. The CDR3 reads CASSLSMGSSSYEQYF. The DNA for the CDR3 is TGTGCCAGCAGTTTATCAATGGGGTCCTCCTCCTACGAGCAGTACTTC. The variable domain in full, completed from reference TRBV28 and TRBJ2-7, reads DVKVTQSSRYLVKRTGEKVFLECVQDMDHENMFWYRQDPGLGLRLIYFSYDVKMKEKGDIPEGYSVSREKKERFSLILESASTNQTSMYLCASSLSMGSSSYEQYFGPGTRLTVT.

This clone was counted only a few times. V gene TRBV2 combines with J gene TRBJ1-4; D unclear. This CDR3 spans 14 amino acids. Germline CDR1 SNHLY, CDR2 FYNNEI. With 6 bases removed from V and 0 bases from J, the gap between germline ends came to 8 bases. The chain's CDR3 is CASRDGTTNEKLFF. The CDR3 DNA follows: TGTGCCAGCAGGGACGGTACAACTAATGAAAAACTGTTTTTT.

The chain recombines TRBV7-2 with TRBJ2-7, with a possible D match to TRBD2 (6 bases). Trimming removed 4 bases at V and 3 bases at J, with 19 bases between. CDR1 is SGHTA and CDR2 is FQGNSA in the germline V gene. This CDR3 has 16 residues. CDR3 coding DNA: TGTGCCAGCAGCTATGGGAGTCCGGGAGTAAGCTACGAGCAGTACTTC. This gives the protein CASSYGSPGVSYEQYF.

This chain joins TRBV19 and TRBJ2-5, with TRBD2 identical over 7 bases. With the DNA end fitting TRBJ2-7 better, the J assignment may be wrong. CDR3 length: 14 amino acids. CDR1 is LNHDA, CDR2 SQIVND, per germline (reference sequence). CDR3 in amino acids: CASSNLAEAYEQYF. The CDR3 region has the DNA TGTGCCAGTAGTAATCTAGCGGAAGCCTACGAGCAGTACTTC.

The chain links TRBV19 to TRBJ1-3; possibly TRBD1 for D (6 bases). Per the germline V gene, CDR1 is LNHDA and CDR2 is SQIVND (reference sequence). This CDR3 contains 16 residues. V was clipped by 6 bases and J by 3 bases, with 18 bases between them. Written as DNA, the CDR3 is TGTGCCAGTAGCCCGCAGGGGCGGGCTAATGGAAACACCATATATTTT. Amino acids: CASSPQGRANGNTIYF.

The chain uses TRBV6-1 and TRBJ2-2; 11 bases fit TRBD2. V shed 6 bases, J shed 5 bases, and the junction held 5 bases outside the gene matches. From germline, CDR1 is MNHNS and CDR2 SASEGT. The CDR3 extends over 15 amino acids. Written as DNA, the CDR3 is TGTGCCAGCAGCCGACTAGCGGGACGGACCGGGGAGCTGTTTTTT. It codes for CASSRLAGRTGELFF.

The chain uses TRBV10-3 and TRBJ1-2; TRBD1 matches at 7 bases. After removal of 3 bases from V and 2 bases from J, the junction contained 6 bases not matched to a gene. The CDR3 covers 15 residues. Germline values: CDR1 ENHRY, CDR2 SYGVKD. CDR3 sequence (DNA): TGTGCCATCAGTGAAGGGACAGTTCTCAACTATGGCTACACCTTC. The encoded protein is CAISEGTVLNYGYTF.

As regards this clone: Different DNA sequences within this sample yield the same CDR3. This chain links TRBV5-1 with TRBJ1-5; D is unresolved. The ends were cut back, 4 bases at V and 0 bases at J, with 8 bases in the middle. Germline CDR1 SGHRS, CDR2 YFSETQ. The CDR3 length is 14 residues. The CDR3 loop reads CASSPDYSNQPQHF. The CDR3 DNA is TGCGCCAGCAGCCCGGATTATAGCAATCAGCCCCAGCATTTT.

The V call is TRBV7-2, the J call TRBJ1-2; 7 bases line up with TRBD1. V lost 2 bases, J lost 4 bases, and 4 bases stayed unmatched. The germline V gene has CDR1 SGHTA and CDR2 FQGNSA. The CDR3 totals 14 residues. CDR3 residues: CASSLRDSSYGYTF. CDR3 sequence (DNA): TGTGCCAGCAGCTTAAGGGACAGTAGCTATGGCTACACCTTC. Drawing the rest from reference TRBV7-2 and TRBJ1-2, the complete variable domain is GAGVSQSPSNKVTEKGKDVELRCDPISGHTALYWYRQSLGQGLEFLIYFQGNSAPDKSGLPSDRFSAERTGGSVSTLTIQRTQQEDSAVYLCASSLRDSSYGYTFGSGTRLTVV.

This chain joins TRBV9 and TRBJ2-7, with 8 bases that match TRBD1. Unmatched junction bases numbered 7, after V lost 2 bases and J lost 0 bases. The CDR3 runs to 16 residues. CDR1 is SGDLS and CDR2 is YYNGEE in the germline V gene. The CDR3, as DNA: TGTGCCAGCAGCGTGGGTGACAGGGGCTACTCCTACGAGCAGTACTTC. Translating it yields CASSVGDRGYSYEQYF.

In DNA form, the CDR3 reads TGTGCCAGTAGTAATACCCCAAGACGGACCCAAGAGACCCAGTACTTC. Its protein is CASSNTPRRTQETQYF. The chain is built from TRBV19 and TRBJ2-5; no firm D call. In germline, CDR1 is LNHDA, CDR2 SQIVND (reference sequence). V was clipped by 4 bases and J by 1 base, with 16 bases between them. There are 16 residues in the CDR3. Using reference TRBV19 and TRBJ2-5 for the parts outside the CDR3, the full variable domain is DGGITQSPKYLFRKEGQNVTLSCEQNLNHDAMYWYRQDPGQGLRLIYYSQIVNDFQKGDIAEGYSVSREKKESFPLTVTSAQKNPTAFYLCASSNTPRRTQETQYFGPGTRLLVL.

This sequence joins TRBV28 and TRBJ2-3; 7 bases are a match to TRBD1. V lost 5 bases to trimming and J lost 2 bases; unmatched junction nucleotides: 4. The germline V gene has CDR1 MDHEN and CDR2 SYDVKM. This CDR3 has 14 amino acids. The CDR3 nucleotides are TGTGCCAGCAGTCGACAGGGCGTCACAGATACGCAGTATTTT. This gives the protein CASSRQGVTDTQYF.

The J gene is TRBJ1-1, the V gene TRBV6-1; 10 bases fit TRBD1. The length of the CDR3 is 15 residues. V was pared by 4 bases and J by 11 bases, with 13 bases of the junction left unmatched. The germline gives CDR1 MNHNS, CDR2 SASEGT. The CDR3 here is CASSASRTGGLDAFF. The CDR3, as DNA: TGTGCCAGCAGTGCCTCCCGGACAGGGGGTTTGGATGCTTTCTTT.

The chain links TRBV19 to TRBJ1-5, with no clear D. Per the germline V gene, CDR1 is LNHDA and CDR2 is SQIVND (reference sequence). Trimming removed 3 bases from V and 0 bases from J, with 6 bases in between. There are 14 residues in the CDR3. CDR3 sequence: CASSIWSSNQPQHF. CDR3 coding DNA: TGTGCCAGTAGTATTTGGAGTAGCAATCAGCCCCAGCATTTT.

The V call is TRBV18, the J call TRBJ1-1; tentative D call: TRBD1 (6 bases). The germline V gene encodes CDR1 KGHSH and CDR2 LQKENI. The CDR3 is made up of 16 amino acids. With 3 bases removed from V and 3 bases from J, the gap between germline ends came to 17 bases. CDR3 nucleotide sequence: TGTGCCAGCTCACCTCGCATGGGGGGCGCGGACACTGAAGCTTTCTTT. This gives the protein CASSPRMGGADTEAFF.

Note on this clone: This sample also contains other DNA sequences that code for the same CDR3. The chain uses TRBV6-5 and TRBJ2-7; D is uncertain. CDR3 size: 13 residues. Trimming shortened V by 0 bases and J by 6 bases, and 9 bases separated the two germline ends. CDR1 MNHEY and CDR2 SVGAGI come from the germline V gene. The CDR3 DNA follows: TGTGCCAGCAGTTACTCGGTCCTCGGCGAGCAGTACTTC. Translation: CASSYSVLGEQYF.

The chain links TRBV5-1 to TRBJ2-1, with 10 bases matching TRBD2. V lost 2 bases to trimming and J lost 6 bases; unmatched junction nucleotides: 5. Germline CDR1 and CDR2: SGHRS and YFSETQ. The CDR3 covers 15 residues. This CDR3 is CASSFLAGEANEQFF. The CDR3 DNA reads as TGCGCCAGCAGCTTCCTAGCGGGAGAGGCCAATGAGCAGTTCTTC.

On this clone: The identical CDR3 is also encoded by other nucleotide sequences in the sample. The V and J genes are TRBV5-1 and TRBJ1-3, with D uncertain. The germline CDR1 and CDR2 sequences are SGHRS and YFSETQ. V was trimmed by 2 bases and J by 0 bases, leaving 6 bases between them. The CDR3 is 14 amino acids. CDR3 nucleotide sequence: TGCGCCAGCAGCTTAGGCAGCTCTGGAAACACCATATATTTT. The encoded protein is CASSLGSSGNTIYF.

V usage is TRBV7-2 and J usage is TRBJ2-1; D may match TRBD1 or TRBD2 (5 bases each). The CDR3 has 16 amino acids. Trimming pared 6 bases from V and 4 bases from J, leaving 19 bases between. Germline CDR1 reads SGHTA; CDR2 reads FQGNSA. CDR3 DNA: TGTGCCAGCAGACCCGACGGGGCTAGCCGGTACAATGAGCAGTTCTTC. Its translation: CASRPDGASRYNEQFF.

This rearrangement joins TRBV27 to TRBJ2-5; the D call may be TRBD1 or TRBD2 (5 bases each). The DNA end is a closer match to TRBJ2-7, so the J assignment may be wrong. The CDR3 extends over 11 amino acids. Germline assignment: CDR1 MNHEY and CDR2 SMNVEV (reference sequence). CDR3 nucleotides: TGTGCCGGGGGTGAGGCCTACGAGCAGTACTTC. Translation gives CAGGEAYEQYF.

The V call is TRBV11-2, the J call TRBJ1-2; TRBD1 is a possible D gene (5 bases). The CDR3 runs 15 residues. Germline CDR1 reads SGHAT; CDR2 reads FQNNGV. Trimming took 4 bases from V and 0 from J, leaving 12 bases between them. Here the CDR3 reads CASSSPGRANYGYTF. CDR3 DNA: TGTGCCAGCAGCTCTCCGGGACGAGCTAACTATGGCTACACCTTC.